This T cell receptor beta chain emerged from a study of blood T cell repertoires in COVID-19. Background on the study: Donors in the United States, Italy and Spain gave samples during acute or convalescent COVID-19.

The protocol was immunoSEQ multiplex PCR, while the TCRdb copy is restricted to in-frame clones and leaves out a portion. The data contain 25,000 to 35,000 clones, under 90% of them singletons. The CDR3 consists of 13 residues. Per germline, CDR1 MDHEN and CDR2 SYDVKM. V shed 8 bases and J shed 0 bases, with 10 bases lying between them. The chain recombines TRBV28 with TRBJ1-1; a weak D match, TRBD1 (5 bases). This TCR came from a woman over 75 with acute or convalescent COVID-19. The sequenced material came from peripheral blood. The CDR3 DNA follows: TGTGCCAGCTATGACAGCATGAACACTGAAGCTTTCTTT. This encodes CASYDSMNTEAFF.